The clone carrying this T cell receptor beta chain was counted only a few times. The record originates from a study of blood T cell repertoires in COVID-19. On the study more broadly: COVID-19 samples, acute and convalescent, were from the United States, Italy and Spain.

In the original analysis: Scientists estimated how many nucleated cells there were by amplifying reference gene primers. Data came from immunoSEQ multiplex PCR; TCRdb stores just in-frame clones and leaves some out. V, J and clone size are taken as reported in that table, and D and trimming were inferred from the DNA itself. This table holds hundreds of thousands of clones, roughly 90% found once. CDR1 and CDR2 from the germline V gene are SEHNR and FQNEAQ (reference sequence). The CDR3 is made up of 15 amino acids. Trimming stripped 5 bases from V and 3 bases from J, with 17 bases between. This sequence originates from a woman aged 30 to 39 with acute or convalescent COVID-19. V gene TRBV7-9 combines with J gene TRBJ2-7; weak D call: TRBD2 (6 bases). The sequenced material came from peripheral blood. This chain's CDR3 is CASSELLDGSYEQYF. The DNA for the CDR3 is TGTGCCAGCAGCGAACTATTGGACGGGAGCTACGAGCAGTACTTC.